This entry concerns a single TCR beta chain. The sample comes from a study of blood T cell repertoires in COVID-19. Whole-study context: Nucleic acid was either cDNA or gDNA, and it came from T cells, B-cell-depleted T cells, or PBMCs.

As handled by the study authors: It was from reference gene primer amplification that nucleated cell counts were estimated. Here immunoSEQ multiplex PCR was the method, and the copy in TCRdb shows in-frame clones only, minus some. V, J and clone size are those of that table, while D and trimming were read from the DNA. The table lists around 200,000 clones, roughly 90% of them singletons. This clonotype was sampled from a man aged 50 to 60 with acute or convalescent COVID-19. Sample: peripheral blood.

CDR3: CASSLALGWEAEQFF. As DNA, the CDR3 is TGTGCCAGCAGCTTAGCTTTGGGGTGGGAGGCTGAGCAGTTCTTC. The chain carries TRBV7-9 and TRBJ2-1; tentatively, D is TRBD2 (6 bases). The CDR3 consists of 15 residues. V lost 0 bases to trimming and J lost 9 bases, with 15 bases between them. Germline V lookup: CDR1 SEHNR, CDR2 FQNEAQ (reference sequence).